This paragraph reports one TCR beta chain. Its matching antigen is unknown. V dropped 6 bases and J dropped 6; count of bases not matched to a gene: 5. The CDR3 has 14 amino acids. Germline CDR1 and CDR2: MNHEY and SVGAGI. The source of the sample is a study of T cells in narcolepsy. Findings of the study overall: Blood of same and different patients, but not healthy controls, reportedly held recurring autoreactive clonotypes.

The protocol was immunoSEQ multiplex PCR, while the TCRdb copy is restricted to in-frame clones and leaves out a portion. There are about 40,000 clones in the sample; 70% to 90% occur only once, and roughly 1.2% lies in the top ten. The chain carries TRBV6-5 and TRBJ1-5, with 10 bases lining up with TRBD1. The origin of this receptor is a human donor with narcolepsy. Sequenced sample: CD45RA- memory CD4+ T cells from PBMCs. The CDR3 spells CASRPGQGIQPQHF. Here the CDR3 DNA reads TGTGCCAGCAGGCCGGGACAGGGGATTCAGCCCCAGCATTTT.